The rows below give T cell receptor beta chains drawn from one sample of a study of blood T cell repertoires in COVID-19. Using immunoSEQ multiplex PCR, the repertoire was profiled, and TCRdb retains in-frame clones only, with some absent. The table includes under 250,000 clones, over 75% detected once. The sample taken for sequencing was PBMCs or T cells enriched from blood (not recorded which). These receptors were taken from a woman aged 45-59 years with acute COVID-19. The CDR3 runs from the conserved cysteine through the conserved F or W. Fields, in order: clone size, J gene, V gene, D gene, CDR3 DNA, CDR3 protein. D genes are given only for firm matches. A row's size may be missing; if present it is once, few, many or a size class.

clone size: .; J gene: TRBJ1-5; V gene: TRBV6-5; D gene: TRBD1; CDR3 DNA: TGTGCCAGCAATGTGGGACAGGGCAATCAGCCCCAGCATTTT; CDR3 protein: CASNVGQGNQPQHF
clone size: .; J gene: TRBJ1-2; V gene: TRBV30; D gene: .; CDR3 DNA: TGTGCCTGGAGTCTTTTGTCGGGCAGGGATGGCTACACCTTC; CDR3 protein: CAWSLLSGRDGYTF
clone size: few; J gene: TRBJ1-1; V gene: TRBV12-3/TRBV12-4; D gene: TRBD1; CDR3 DNA: TGTGCCAGCAGTTCACAGGGGGGCACTGAAGCTTTCTTT; CDR3 protein: CASSSQGGTEAFF
clone size: .; J gene: TRBJ1-2; V gene: TRBV4-2; D gene: .; CDR3 DNA: TGTGCCAGCAGCCAACGGGGGGCTTTTGATGGCTACACCTTC; CDR3 protein: CASSQRGAFDGYTF
clone size: .; J gene: TRBJ1-5; V gene: TRBV29-1; D gene: TRBD1; CDR3 DNA: TGCAGCGTTGCGGGACAGGGTCAGCCCCAGCATTTT; CDR3 protein: CSVAGQGQPQHF
clone size: .; J gene: TRBJ2-5; V gene: TRBV4-3; D gene: TRBD2; CDR3 DNA: TGCGCCAGCAGCCAAGAGTGGGCGGGGGGGTTCCAAGAGACCCAGTACTTC; CDR3 protein: CASSQEWAGGFQETQYF
clone size: .; J gene: TRBJ1-1; V gene: TRBV10-3; D gene: .; CDR3 DNA: TGTGCCATCAGCACCACAGGTGGCACTGAAGCTTTCTTT; CDR3 protein: CAISTTGGTEAFF
clone size: .; J gene: TRBJ1-2; V gene: TRBV18; D gene: TRBD1; CDR3 DNA: TGTGCCAGCTCCACCGGGACAGGCTATGGCTACACCTTC; CDR3 protein: CASSTGTGYGYTF
clone size: .; J gene: TRBJ1-2; V gene: TRBV18; D gene: TRBD1; CDR3 DNA: TGTGCCAGCTCACCGGCCCGGGACAGCTATGGCTACACCTTC; CDR3 protein: CASSPARDSYGYTF
clone size: few; J gene: TRBJ1-2; V gene: TRBV27; D gene: .; CDR3 DNA: TGTGCCAGCAACGCCAGGGCTCGCCTTAACTATGGCTACACCTTC; CDR3 protein: CASNARARLNYGYTF
clone size: .; J gene: TRBJ1-2; V gene: TRBV14; D gene: .; CDR3 DNA: TGTGCCAGCAGCTCCTATAACCTGAACTATGGCTACACCTTC; CDR3 protein: CASSSYNLNYGYTF
clone size: .; J gene: TRBJ2-1; V gene: TRBV6-5; D gene: TRBD2; CDR3 DNA: TGTGCCAGCAGTTACCTCAGCGGGGCTACGGCTAATGAGCAGTTCTTC; CDR3 protein: CASSYLSGATANEQFF
clone size: .; J gene: TRBJ1-2; V gene: TRBV7-9; D gene: .; CDR3 DNA: TGTGCCAGCAGCTTAGTGGGCTCTGGCTACACCTTC; CDR3 protein: CASSLVGSGYTF
clone size: .; J gene: TRBJ1-2; V gene: TRBV6-5; D gene: TRBD1; CDR3 DNA: TGTGCCAGCAGTTACCTGGGGAACACAGGGGCGAGCTACACCTTC; CDR3 protein: CASSYLGNTGASYTF
clone size: .; J gene: TRBJ1-2; V gene: TRBV7-2; D gene: .; CDR3 DNA: TGTGCCAGCAGCCAAAGACAGGCCCTGCTCTATGGCTACACCTTC; CDR3 protein: CASSQRQALLYGYTF
clone size: .; J gene: TRBJ2-3; V gene: TRBV4-2; D gene: TRBD1; CDR3 DNA: TGTGCCAGCAGCGCCAGACAGGGGGCGCTTACAGATACGCAGTATTTT; CDR3 protein: CASSARQGALTDTQYF
clone size: .; J gene: TRBJ1-1; V gene: TRBV6-5; D gene: TRBD1; CDR3 DNA: TGTGCCAGCAGTTCAATCCGGGACAGGGACACTGAAGCTTTCTTT; CDR3 protein: CASSSIRDRDTEAFF
clone size: .; J gene: TRBJ1-2; V gene: TRBV11-3; D gene: .; CDR3 DNA: TGTGCCAGCAGTGAATCAGGGCGAGGAGGCTACACCTTC; CDR3 protein: CASSESGRGGYTF
clone size: .; J gene: TRBJ1-1; V gene: TRBV10-3; D gene: .; CDR3 DNA: TGTGCCATCAAAGGGCAGGGGAGCACTGAAGCTTTCTTT; CDR3 protein: CAIKGQGSTEAFF
clone size: .; J gene: TRBJ2-7; V gene: TRBV6-2/TRBV6-3; D gene: TRBD1; CDR3 DNA: TGTGCCAGCAGTTTCCGGGACAGGGAGTACTTC; CDR3 protein: CASSFRDREYF
clone size: .; J gene: TRBJ2-1; V gene: TRBV3-1/TRBV3-2; D gene: .; CDR3 DNA: TGTGCCAGCAGCCGGGGGGTCGTTCTTCCCTACAATGAGCAGTTCTTC; CDR3 protein: CASSRGVVLPYNEQFF
clone size: .; J gene: TRBJ2-3; V gene: TRBV27; D gene: .; CDR3 DNA: TGTGCCAGCAGTTGGCGGGTTAAAGATACGCAGTATTTT; CDR3 protein: CASSWRVKDTQYF
clone size: .; J gene: TRBJ1-4; V gene: TRBV11-2; D gene: TRBD1; CDR3 DNA: TGTGCCAGCAGCTTAGGGGGGACAGGGGATGAAAAACTGTTTTTT; CDR3 protein: CASSLGGTGDEKLFF
clone size: .; J gene: TRBJ1-5; V gene: TRBV19; D gene: .; CDR3 DNA: TGTGCCAGTAGTATAGAGGCGGGGGGCGGGAATCAGCCCCAGCATTTT; CDR3 protein: CASSIEAGGGNQPQHF
clone size: .; J gene: TRBJ1-2; V gene: TRBV19; D gene: .; CDR3 DNA: TGTGCCAGTAGTATCCCCCAAGGAGGCTATGGCTACACCTTC; CDR3 protein: CASSIPQGGYGYTF
clone size: .; J gene: TRBJ1-1; V gene: TRBV11-3; D gene: TRBD1; CDR3 DNA: TGTGCCAGCAGCCTCGGGACAGGGATTGAAGCTTTCTTT; CDR3 protein: CASSLGTGIEAFF
clone size: .; J gene: TRBJ2-1; V gene: TRBV5-8; D gene: .; CDR3 DNA: TGTGCCAGCAGCTTGGGGGCGTACTCCTACAATGAGCAGTTCTTC; CDR3 protein: CASSLGAYSYNEQFF
clone size: once; J gene: TRBJ2-3; V gene: TRBV13; D gene: .; CDR3 DNA: TGTGCCAGCAGCTTAGTTCCTACGGAGGGGACGCAGTATTTT; CDR3 protein: CASSLVPTEGTQYF
clone size: .; J gene: TRBJ1-5; V gene: TRBV9; D gene: .; CDR3 DNA: TGTGCCAGCAGCGTAGATTTTGGCGGATGGCCCCAGCATTTT; CDR3 protein: CASSVDFGGWPQHF
clone size: few; J gene: TRBJ1-1; V gene: TRBV2; D gene: .; CDR3 DNA: TGTGCCAGCAGTGCCGGTATGAACACTGAAGCTTTCTTT; CDR3 protein: CASSAGMNTEAFF
clone size: once; J gene: TRBJ1-2; V gene: TRBV7-2; D gene: .; CDR3 DNA: TGTGCCAGCAGCCCTACAGGGCCCTATGGCTACACCTTC; CDR3 protein: CASSPTGPYGYTF
clone size: .; J gene: TRBJ2-2; V gene: TRBV4-1; D gene: .; CDR3 DNA: TGCGCCAGCAGCTTCCTTGGACAGACGAACACCGGGGAGCTGTTTTTT; CDR3 protein: CASSFLGQTNTGELFF
clone size: .; J gene: TRBJ1-2; V gene: TRBV27; D gene: TRBD1; CDR3 DNA: TGTGCCAGCAGTTTGGCAGGGGGTAGGTTGGGCTATGGCTACACCTTC; CDR3 protein: CASSLAGGRLGYGYTF
clone size: .; J gene: TRBJ1-2; V gene: TRBV11-2; D gene: TRBD1; CDR3 DNA: TGTGCCAGCAGCTTAGGACAGGGGGACTATGGCTACACCTTC; CDR3 protein: CASSLGQGDYGYTF
clone size: .; J gene: TRBJ2-7; V gene: TRBV18; D gene: .; CDR3 DNA: TGTGCCAGCTCACCCGTAAACAGCCTGAGGGACTACGAGCAGTACTTC; CDR3 protein: CASSPVNSLRDYEQYF
clone size: .; J gene: TRBJ1-1; V gene: TRBV18; D gene: TRBD1; CDR3 DNA: TGTGCCAGCTCACTCCGGGACAGCGACTCGCAGGGCACTGAAGCTTTCTTT; CDR3 protein: CASSLRDSDSQGTEAFF
clone size: .; J gene: TRBJ1-1; V gene: TRBV19; D gene: TRBD1; CDR3 DNA: TGTGCCAGTAGTGGTAACCGACAGGGGGCGAACACTGAAGCTTTCTTT; CDR3 protein: CASSGNRQGANTEAFF
clone size: .; J gene: TRBJ2-1; V gene: TRBV20-1; D gene: .; CDR3 DNA: TGCAGTGCTAGTTCCCAGGGCCAAATGTACTACAATGAGCAGTTCTTC; CDR3 protein: CSASSQGQMYYNEQFF
clone size: .; J gene: TRBJ2-7; V gene: TRBV29-1; D gene: .; CDR3 DNA: TGCAGCGTTGAAGATCAAAGGGGGAAGTCCTACGAGCAGTACTTC; CDR3 protein: CSVEDQRGKSYEQYF
clone size: .; J gene: TRBJ1-5; V gene: TRBV15; D gene: .; CDR3 DNA: TGTGCCACCAGCAGCTTAGGGGGAAAAGGCCAGCCCCAGCATTTT; CDR3 protein: CATSSLGGKGQPQHF
clone size: .; J gene: TRBJ1-2; V gene: TRBV6-2/TRBV6-3; D gene: TRBD1; CDR3 DNA: TGTGCCAGCAGTTACTCGGGGACAGGCCTTGGCTACACCTTC; CDR3 protein: CASSYSGTGLGYTF
clone size: .; J gene: TRBJ2-3; V gene: TRBV10-3; D gene: TRBD2; CDR3 DNA: TGTGCCACCCAGGGGCTAGCGGGGGGAAACACAGATACGCAGTATTTT; CDR3 protein: CATQGLAGGNTDTQYF
clone size: .; J gene: TRBJ1-2; V gene: TRBV19; D gene: .; CDR3 DNA: TGTGCCAGTAGTATAGACGGTCCCTATGGCTACACCTTC; CDR3 protein: CASSIDGPYGYTF
clone size: .; J gene: TRBJ2-7; V gene: TRBV9; D gene: .; CDR3 DNA: TGTGCCAGCAGCGTAGCCCGGGATTCCTACGAGCAGTACTTC; CDR3 protein: CASSVARDSYEQYF
clone size: .; J gene: TRBJ1-6; V gene: TRBV27; D gene: TRBD1; CDR3 DNA: TGTGCCAGCAGGCCCGGGACAGGGAGTAATTCACCCCTCCACTTT; CDR3 protein: CASRPGTGSNSPLHF
clone size: .; J gene: TRBJ1-2; V gene: TRBV7-9; D gene: .; CDR3 DNA: TGTGCCAGCAGCCCGACAGAATATGGCTACACCTTC; CDR3 protein: CASSPTEYGYTF
clone size: few; J gene: TRBJ2-5; V gene: TRBV5-1; D gene: .; CDR3 DNA: TGCGCCAGCAGCGCGGGACTCCCTCGTGAGACCCAGTACTTC; CDR3 protein: CASSAGLPRETQYF
clone size: .; J gene: TRBJ2-7; V gene: TRBV4-1; D gene: TRBD1; CDR3 DNA: TGCGCCAGCAGCCCCGGAGACAGGGCTGCCTACGAGCAGTACTTC; CDR3 protein: CASSPGDRAAYEQYF
clone size: .; J gene: TRBJ2-7; V gene: TRBV6-5; D gene: .; CDR3 DNA: TGTGCCAGCAGTACGCGACTCGGTGACGAGCAGTACTTC; CDR3 protein: CASSTRLGDEQYF
clone size: .; J gene: TRBJ2-7; V gene: TRBV2; D gene: TRBD1; CDR3 DNA: TGTGCCAGCAGTGCCTCGGACAGGGGCTACGAGCAGTACTTC; CDR3 protein: CASSASDRGYEQYF
clone size: .; J gene: TRBJ2-7; V gene: TRBV10-3; D gene: .; CDR3 DNA: TGTGCCATCAGTGACAGGGATCACGAGCAGTACTTC; CDR3 protein: CAISDRDHEQYF
clone size: .; J gene: TRBJ2-2; V gene: TRBV6-2/TRBV6-3; D gene: .; CDR3 DNA: TGTGCCAGCAGCGCCCTGGCGGCGGGGGCTAGGAACACCGGGGAGCTGTTTTTT; CDR3 protein: CASSALAAGARNTGELFF
clone size: .; J gene: TRBJ2-1; V gene: TRBV9; D gene: TRBD2; CDR3 DNA: TGTGCCAGCAGCTCCATGACTAGCTCCCTCAATGAGCAGTTCTTC; CDR3 protein: CASSSMTSSLNEQFF
clone size: .; J gene: TRBJ2-6; V gene: TRBV19; D gene: .; CDR3 DNA: TGTGCCAGTAGTAAACAGGGCTCTGGGGCCAACGTCCTGACTTTC; CDR3 protein: CASSKQGSGANVLTF
clone size: .; J gene: TRBJ1-1; V gene: TRBV19; D gene: .; CDR3 DNA: TGTGCCAGTAGCGGGGTTGCGAACACTGAAGCTTTCTTT; CDR3 protein: CASSGVANTEAFF